A single sample is the source of the 19 T cell receptor beta chains below, sequenced in a study of blood T cell repertoires in COVID-19 (dated by TCRdb to 2019 to 2021). The library was obtained by the immunoSEQ multiplex PCR assay. In TCRdb, the immuneACCESS table is reduced to in-frame sequences with V and J assigned. These tables do not hold every clone; where another copy was compared, an unresolved V gene accounts for under half, and the others remain unexplained. Counted in this sample were fewer than 90,000 clones; about 95% of them appeared once. 4% to 5.5% of the sample belongs to the ten largest clones. The sample was peripheral blood. The receptors shown here come from a human donor with active COVID-19. The donor label of this sample is uncertain.

V gene TRBV18 combines with J gene TRBJ1-3, with 10 bases that match TRBD1. This CDR3 is 17 amino acids long. V lost 6 bases and J lost 0; bases outside the gene matches: 8. The germline V gene encodes CDR1 KGHSH and CDR2 LQKENI. This CDR3 is CASSLSRDRGSGNTIYF. The CDR3 DNA follows: TGTGCCAGCTCGCTCTCCCGGGACAGGGGCTCTGGAAACACCATATATTTT.

This chain links TRBV5-6 with TRBJ1-2, with TRBD1 as a possible D gene (6 bases). The CDR3 totals 12 residues. Germline V gene lookup returns CDR1 SGHDT and CDR2 YYEEEE. V lost 3 bases and J 7 bases, leaving 10 bases between the germline ends. The CDR3 DNA is TGTGCCAGCAGCTACAGGGTACGTGGCTACACCTTC. Its protein product is CASSYRVRGYTF.

The chain recombines TRBV19 with TRBJ1-2; maybe TRBD1 (5 bases). Trimming took 5 bases from V and 4 from J, leaving 14 bases between them. The germline CDR1 and CDR2 sequences are LNHDA and SQIVND (reference sequence). This CDR3 contains 14 residues. The CDR3 protein is CASSPGTGLYGYTF. DNA of the CDR3: TGTGCCAGTAGTCCAGGGACGGGACTCTATGGCTACACCTTC.

The chain combines TRBV18 with TRBJ2-2; maybe TRBD1 (6 bases). This CDR3 region has 15 residues. V lost 6 bases and J 4 bases, leaving 15 bases between the germline ends. Per the germline V gene, CDR1 is KGHSH and CDR2 is LQKENI. The CDR3 sequence is CASSRGTRSTGELFF. DNA for the CDR3: TGTGCCAGCTCCCGTGGGACACGGAGCACCGGGGAGCTGTTTTTT. The whole variable domain, remainder taken from reference TRBV18 and TRBJ2-2, is NAGVMQNPRHLVRRRGQEARLRCSPMKGHSHVYWYRQLPEEGLKFMVYLQKENIIDESGMPKERFSAEFPKEGPSILRIQQVVRGDSAAYFCASSRGTRSTGELFFGEGSRLTVL.

The chain joins TRBV7-6 to TRBJ2-2, with 8 bases matching TRBD2. The V segment lost 5 bases and the J segment 5 bases; nucleotides outside the gene matches: 10. Germline V gene data show CDR1 as SGHVS and CDR2 as FNYEAQ. This CDR3 is 16 amino acids long. The CDR3 sequence: CASSPWRGVETGELFF. The CDR3 DNA reads TGTGCCAGCAGCCCCTGGCGGGGGGTTGAGACCGGGGAGCTGTTTTTT.

This clone was seen just once. The chain couples TRBV2 to TRBJ2-1; 10 bases align to TRBD2. The ends lost 5 bases at V and 1 base at J; junction bases unmatched: 2. Germline V lookup: CDR1 SNHLY, CDR2 FYNNEI. The CDR3 sequence is 15 residues long. The CDR3 DNA reads TGTGCCAGCAGTCCTAGCGGGAGTTCCTACAATGAGCAGTTCTTC. The encoded protein is CASSPSGSSYNEQFF. Looking up the rest from reference TRBV2 and TRBJ2-1 gives the full variable domain: EPEVTQTPSHQVTQMGQEVILRCVPISNHLYFYWYRQILGQKVEFLVSFYNNEISEKSEIFDDQFSVERPDGSNFTLKIRSTKLEDSAMYFCASSPSGSSYNEQFFGPGTRLTVL.

This rearrangement joins TRBV7-8 to TRBJ2-3; D unclear. The CDR3 sequence is 15 residues long. The V end was cut by 5 bases, the J end by 0 bases, with 12 bases between. Germline lookup yields CDR1 SGHVS and CDR2 FQNEAQ. Here the CDR3 DNA reads TGTGCCAGCAGCGTAGGACGGGTTAGCACAGATACGCAGTATTTT. Protein product: CASSVGRVSTDTQYF.

Concerning this clone: Other DNA sequences in the sample encode the same CDR3. The chain is built from TRBV5-1 and TRBJ1-3; 9 positions match TRBD1. V dropped 3 bases and J dropped 0; count of bases not matched to a gene: 4. The CDR3 has 16 amino acids. Germline assignment: CDR1 SGHRS and CDR2 YFSETQ. In DNA form, the CDR3 reads TGCGCCAGCAGCTCTGACAGGGGGTTCTCTGGAAACACCATATATTTT. Its translation: CASSSDRGFSGNTIYF.

The gene calls are TRBV6-4 and TRBJ1-1; D is perhaps TRBD1 (5 bases). V gave up 4 bases and J gave up 3 bases, with 21 bases separating them. The CDR3 spans 17 residues. Germline values: CDR1 MRHNA, CDR2 SNTAGT. The CDR3 protein is CASSVDNRRPGDTEAFF. CDR3 coding DNA: TGTGCCAGCAGTGTAGACAATCGTAGACCGGGGGACACTGAAGCTTTCTTT.

The V gene is TRBV10-3, the J gene TRBJ1-1, with D uncertain. Germline lookup yields CDR1 ENHRY and CDR2 SYGVKD. The length of the CDR3 is 16 residues. V shed 0 bases and J shed 1 base, with 12 bases lying between them. DNA for the CDR3: TGTGCCATCAGTGAGTCGAGGTCAGAAGAGAACACTGAAGCTTTCTTT. As protein: CAISESRSEENTEAFF.

This rearrangement joins TRBV15 to TRBJ2-7; unclear D gene. V shed 7 bases and J shed 0 bases, with 10 bases lying between them. The CDR3 covers 13 residues. The germline V gene encodes CDR1 LNHNV and CDR2 YYDKDF (reference sequence). CDR3 sequence reads: CATNGFGSYEQYF. CDR3 coding DNA: TGTGCCACCAACGGGTTTGGCTCCTACGAGCAGTACTTC.

The chain joins TRBV20-1 to TRBJ2-7; TRBD2 agrees at 9 bases. The length of the CDR3 is 11 residues. Germline V CDR1 and CDR2: DFQATT, SNEGSKA (reference sequence). Losses at the gene ends were 7 bases for V and 2 bases for J; bases not matched to a gene: 0. The CDR3 nucleotides read TGCAGTGGGACTAGCGCCTACGAGCAGTACTTC. Its translation is CSGTSAYEQYF.

This clone was detected a few times. The chain recombines TRBV7-2 with TRBJ1-1, with 11 bases identical to TRBD1. After removal of 5 bases from V and 11 bases from J, the junction contained 4 bases not matched to a gene. The germline gives CDR1 SGHTA, CDR2 FQGNSA. This CDR3 comprises 12 residues. This chain's CDR3 is CASSRTGGWAFF. CDR3 nucleotide sequence: TGTGCCAGCAGCAGGACAGGGGGCTGGGCTTTCTTT.

The rearrangement links TRBV2 to TRBJ2-3; D unclear. The germline gives CDR1 SNHLY, CDR2 FYNNEI. V was trimmed by 7 bases and J by 0 bases, leaving 8 bases between them. The CDR3 runs 13 residues. The CDR3 region is CASMVTSTDTQYF. The CDR3 DNA reads TGTGCCAGCATGGTCACTAGCACAGATACGCAGTATTTT.

The J gene is TRBJ2-7, the V gene TRBV7-7; 7 bases are a match to TRBD1. J lost 5 bases, V lost 1 base, and 5 bases had no gene match. The CDR3 length is 14 residues. CDR1 and CDR2 (germline): SSHAT, FNYEAQ (reference sequence). The CDR3 reads CASSLGQGRNEQYF. DNA of the CDR3: TGTGCCAGCAGCTTAGGACAGGGACGGAACGAGCAGTACTTC.

The V gene is TRBV6-1, the J gene TRBJ1-5, with 12 bases fitting TRBD1. Trimming at V came to 3 bases and at J to 3 bases, leaving 12 bases not matched to a gene. Germline lookup yields CDR1 MNHNS and CDR2 SASEGT. CDR3 length equals 19 residues. The chain's CDR3 is CASSENPGQGAGVNQPQHF. The CDR3 nucleotides read TGTGCCAGCAGTGAGAACCCGGGACAGGGGGCGGGGGTCAATCAGCCCCAGCATTTT.

This chain connects TRBV4-1 to TRBJ1-6; D is perhaps TRBD1 (6 bases). Germline V gives CDR1 MGHRA, CDR2 YSYEKL. The CDR3 loop spans 15 amino acids. Trimming pared 1 base from V and 10 bases from J, leaving 14 bases between. The CDR3 reads CASSQVPGVDSPLHF. The CDR3 DNA reads as TGCGCCAGCAGCCAAGTCCCAGGGGTGGACTCACCCCTCCACTTT.

The chain is built from TRBV5-1 and TRBJ1-2; D remains unclear. From germline, CDR1 is SGHRS and CDR2 YFSETQ. Between the trimmed V and J ends, which lost 1 base and 2 bases, there was a span of 12 bases. The CDR3 is made up of 15 amino acids. The CDR3 DNA reads as TGCGCCAGCAGCTTGAATACCGAAGCGAACTATGGCTACACCTTC. Translated: CASSLNTEANYGYTF.

The genes are TRBV4-2 and TRBJ2-7, with 10 bases aligning to TRBD2. The V gene end was trimmed by 1 base and the J gene end by 0 bases; junction bases not matched to a gene: 9. This CDR3 has 18 residues. Germline values: CDR1 LGHNA, CDR2 YNFKEQ. In DNA, the CDR3 is TGTGCCAGCAGCCAAGCTCCAAAACTAGCGGGGTTCTCCTACGAGCAGTACTTC. Protein sequence: CASSQAPKLAGFSYEQYF.